This T cell receptor beta chain came from a study of human T cells and chemical hapten exposure. General study points: The presence of alopecia in the donors means their immune response may differ from healthy people's.

This clonotype has only a few counts. As yet, its antigen is unknown. Time point here: patch test 2, 6 weeks after DPC sensitization. The treatment is: therapeutic diphenylcyclopropenone sensitization with weekly scalp DPC. The study used a library that attached unique molecular identifiers to individual cDNA molecules. TCRdb re-analysed the RACE reads in MiXCR, keeping a single row per CDR3 protein. Among about 54,000 distinct CDR3 sequences listed, 8.5% to 10% were seen once. Sequenced material: whole blood, taken in connection with sensitization to the hapten diphenylcyclopropenone (DPC). The sequence came from a woman aged 45 to 65 with alopecia areata. Some clones in this sample may be carry-over from other donors' samples.

This chain's CDR3 is CASRGQGAGANVLTF. In DNA form, the CDR3 reads TGTGCCAGCAGGGGACAGGGGGCTGGGGCCAACGTCCTGACTTTC. This chain joins TRBV12-3 or TRBV12-4 and TRBJ2-6, with 11 bases lining up with TRBD1. V shed 6 bases, J shed 2 bases, and the junction held 0 bases outside the gene matches. This CDR3 spans 15 amino acids.